A selection of T cell receptor beta chains follows, all from one sample in a study of long-term antiretroviral therapy in people with HIV. Profiled with immunoSEQ multiplex PCR; TCRdb holds only in-frame clones, not every one. The data show about 18,000 clones, with roughly 91% seen just once and 8.5% to 10% held by the top ten. Source: unsorted PBMCs, taken 3 years after starting antiretroviral therapy. These receptors were taken from a man aged 50 or older with HIV. The CDR3 runs from the conserved cysteine through the conserved F or W. The D gene is left open where the match is weak. Not all rows give a size; the values are once, few, many and, for expanded clones, a class.

TRBV11-2	TRBJ2-3	.	.	TGTGCCAGCAGCTTACTCAGCGGTACAGATACGCAGTATTTT	CASSLLSGTDTQYF
TRBV28	TRBJ1-5	.	.	TGTGCCAGCAGGGAAGGGATTCAGCCCCAGCATTTT	CASREGIQPQHF
TRBV7-3	TRBJ1-1	once	.	TGTGCCAGCAACCCGGGTCGGGTTGAGGCTTTCTTT	CASNPGRVEAFF
TRBV10-3	TRBJ1-2	.	TRBD1	TGTGCCATCACCGGGACAGGGGGCAAAGGCTACACCTTC	CAITGTGGKGYTF
TRBV27	TRBJ2-2	few	.	TGTGCCAGCAGTCTAGGAACTCCCAACACCGGGGAGCTGTTTTTT	CASSLGTPNTGELFF
TRBV5-6	TRBJ1-2	.	.	TGTGCCAGCAGCCCTGGGTGGAACTATGGAGGATACACCTTC	CASSPGWNYGGYTF
TRBV6-5	TRBJ1-2	.	TRBD1	TGTGCCAGCAGTTATACTCGGACAGGGAACTATGGCTACACCTTC	CASSYTRTGNYGYTF
TRBV30	TRBJ1-2	.	TRBD1	TGTGCCTGGAGAGGGACAGCCCCTTATGGCTACACCTTC	CAWRGTAPYGYTF
TRBV6-6	TRBJ1-2	.	TRBD1	TGTGCCAGCAGTTACGCCGAGGCAGGGGGTATCTATGGCTACACCTTC	CASSYAEAGGIYGYTF
TRBV18	TRBJ1-4	once	.	TGTGCCAGCTCACCACTGTCCGGGACGGGGGAAGAAAAACTGTTTTTT	CASSPLSGTGEEKLFF
TRBV27	TRBJ1-3	once	.	TGTGCCAGCAGTACGGGACTGAGAAACACCATATATTTT	CASSTGLRNTIYF
TRBV23-1	TRBJ2-4	.	.	TGCGCCAGCAGTCAAAATTCCGACAGGCTTCATAAAAACATTCAGTACTTC	CASSQNSDRLHKNIQYF
TRBV5-4	TRBJ1-3	.	TRBD1	TGTGCCAGCAGCCAGGGGGTATCCGGAAACACCATATATTTT	CASSQGVSGNTIYF
TRBV6-1	TRBJ1-4	.	.	TGTGCCAGCAGTGAAGACAGGGCGAATGAAAAACTGTTTTTT	CASSEDRANEKLFF
TRBV9	TRBJ2-3	few	TRBD2	TGTGCCAGCAGCGTAGGGGACTACACAGATACGCAGTATTTT	CASSVGDYTDTQYF
TRBV28	TRBJ1-1	.	.	TGTGCCAGCAGTTTACCCCCCCGGAACACTGAAGCTTTCTTT	CASSLPPRNTEAFF
TRBV5-1	TRBJ1-2	.	.	TGCGCCAGCAGCTTGGCGGGGCCCCTGGGATATGGCTACACCTTC	CASSLAGPLGYGYTF
TRBV9	TRBJ1-6	.	.	TGTGCCAGCAGCGCATACGACAGGCCCAATTCACCCCTCCACTTT	CASSAYDRPNSPLHF
TRBV7-7	TRBJ2-1	.	TRBD2	TGTGCCAGCAGTAGCGGGGCAAGCAATGAGCAGTTCTTC	CASSSGASNEQFF
TRBV6-6	TRBJ2-1	.	.	TGTGCCAGCAGTTACTCCGGGACCCTCGGAGGCGATGAGCAGTTCTTC	CASSYSGTLGGDEQFF
TRBV7-2	TRBJ1-5	.	TRBD1	TGTGCCAGCAGCACACAACCGGGACAGGGAGTCCAGCCCCAGCATTTT	CASSTQPGQGVQPQHF
TRBV6-6	TRBJ1-5	once	TRBD1	TGTGCCAGCAGTTCAGGGGGCGGCAATCAGCCCCAGCATTTT	CASSSGGGNQPQHF
TRBV21-1	TRBJ1-5	few	.	TGTGCCAGCAAGACCTCCAGGCAGCCCCAGCATTTT	CASKTSRQPQHF
TRBV10-3	TRBJ2-7	.	.	TGTGCCATCAGTCAGGACAGATCCTACGAGCAGTACTTC	CAISQDRSYEQYF
TRBV28	TRBJ2-3	.	.	TGTGCCAGCAGTTTACCCTCCCCAGATACGCAGTATTTT	CASSLPSPDTQYF
TRBV6-6	TRBJ1-6	.	.	TGTGCCAGCAGTTACCATCATCGGGATTCACCCCTCCACTTT	CASSYHHRDSPLHF
TRBV4-2	TRBJ1-2	.	.	TGTGCCAGCAGCCAAGCGTTATCCCGTGAGAACAGCTATGGCTACACCTTC	CASSQALSRENSYGYTF
TRBV2	TRBJ1-1	once	.	TGTGCCAGCAGTGAAAGTACTGAAGCTTTCTTT	CASSESTEAFF
TRBV5-1	TRBJ1-2	.	.	TGCGCCAGCAGGCAAGACAGCTATGGCTACACCTTC	CASRQDSYGYTF
TRBV29-1	TRBJ1-1	once	.	TGCAGCGTTGAAAGTAGGGGGGTAGGGGAAGCTTTCTTT	CSVESRGVGEAFF
TRBV6-1	TRBJ2-7	once	.	TGTGCCAGCAGAAGAGGAGGAGACTACGAGCAGTACTTC	CASRRGGDYEQYF
TRBV5-4	TRBJ1-4	.	.	TGTGCCAGCAGCTTGGGAGGTCGCCCCACGGAGGAAAAACTGTTTTTT	CASSLGGRPTEEKLFF
TRBV7-9	TRBJ1-1	.	.	TGTGCCAGCAGCTTAGCGAAAGGGGGAAACACTGAAGCTTTCTTT	CASSLAKGGNTEAFF
TRBV7-9	TRBJ2-6	.	.	TGTGCCAGCAGCTTAAAGGGGGGAGCAGGGGCCAACGTCCTGACTTTC	CASSLKGGAGANVLTF
TRBV9	TRBJ2-3	.	.	TGTGCCAGCAGCGTAGAAGCTGGTACGCAGTATTTT	CASSVEAGTQYF
TRBV28	TRBJ2-7	.	.	TGTGCCAGCAGTTTAGGTGGGCAGGGAATCGGCTACGAGCAGTACTTC	CASSLGGQGIGYEQYF